A selection of T cell receptor beta chains follows, all from one sample in a study of cytomegalovirus exposure and HLA in healthy donors. Clones were read by immunoSEQ multiplex PCR, and TCRdb kept only the in-frame ones, dropping some. The table records 150,000 to 200,000 clones, around 68% of them present only once. The sequencing input was PBMCs. These receptors were collected from a man aged 45-60 years in good health and CMV-seronegative. The CDR3 runs from the conserved cysteine through the conserved F or W. D genes are given only for firm matches. Clone size is not always given. Where it is, it says once, few, many or a class for expanded clones.

TRBV4-3	15	TRBJ1-2	few	TRBD1	CASSQEPGQVYGYTF	TGCGCCAGCAGCCAAGAGCCGGGACAGGTCTATGGCTACACCTTC
TRBV21-1	16	TRBJ1-4	.	.	CASSNQVRGLTEKLFF	TGTGCCAGCAGCAATCAGGTCAGGGGGCTGACTGAAAAACTGTTTTTT
TRBV19	14	TRBJ2-2	few	TRBD1	CASRGTGTGGELFF	TGTGCCAGTAGGGGGACAGGGACGGGCGGGGAGCTGTTTTTT
TRBV6-1	13	TRBJ1-1	few	.	CASSELAGTEAFF	TGTGCCAGCAGTGAACTGGCAGGGACTGAAGCTTTCTTT
TRBV25-1	17	TRBJ1-1	.	TRBD1	CASSSRGRGLGNTEAFF	TGTGCCAGCAGTAGCAGGGGGCGAGGATTGGGGAACACTGAAGCTTTCTTT
TRBV13	15	TRBJ2-7	once	TRBD2	CASSLPTSGTYEQYF	TGTGCCAGCAGCTTACCGACTAGCGGTACCTACGAGCAGTACTTC
TRBV19	15	TRBJ1-2	.	.	CASSMDSLGVYGYTF	TGTGCCAGTAGTATGGACAGTCTGGGGGTCTATGGCTACACCTTC
TRBV5-1	16	TRBJ2-4	few	.	CASGPSPGTLKNIQYF	TGCGCCAGCGGTCCATCCCCCGGGACACTCAAAAACATTCAGTACTTC
TRBV6-6	13	TRBJ1-1	.	TRBD1	CASSPGQGERAFF	TGTGCCAGCAGCCCGGGACAGGGGGAACGAGCTTTCTTT
TRBV27	16	TRBJ2-7	.	.	CASSRLQGPRSYEQYF	TGTGCCAGCAGTCGTTTACAGGGACCTCGCTCCTACGAGCAGTACTTC
TRBV6-4	14	TRBJ1-6	.	.	CASSELAQASPLHF	TGTGCCAGCAGTGAGTTGGCTCAGGCTTCACCCCTCCACTTT
TRBV5-1	14	TRBJ1-2	.	.	CASSLVGLPYGYTF	TGCGCCAGCAGCTTGGTGGGACTACCCTATGGCTACACCTTC
TRBV10-1	14	TRBJ2-7	.	TRBD1	CASRPGTGDYEQYF	TGCGCCAGCAGACCCGGGACAGGGGACTACGAGCAGTACTTC
TRBV4-2	16	TRBJ2-1	few	TRBD2	CASSQDVSGGNNEQFF	TGTGCCAGCAGCCAAGATGTCAGCGGGGGGAACAATGAGCAGTTCTTC
TRBV4-1	13	TRBJ2-1	.	.	CASSQVTYNEQFF	TGCGCCAGCAGCCAAGTAACCTACAATGAGCAGTTCTTC
TRBV6-5	13	TRBJ1-1	.	.	CASSYGRNTEAFF	TGTGCCAGCAGTTACGGGCGGAACACTGAAGCTTTCTTT
TRBV29-1	13	TRBJ1-4	.	.	CSVRGGGNEKLFF	TGCAGCGTTAGGGGAGGTGGGAATGAAAAACTGTTTTTT
TRBV5-1	16	TRBJ2-2	.	TRBD2	CASSSGTSGGAGELFF	TGCGCCAGCAGCTCCGGGACTAGCGGGGGTGCCGGGGAGCTGTTTTTT
TRBV19	14	TRBJ2-1	.	TRBD1	CASSDRNSYNEQFF	TGTGCCAGTTCGGACAGGAACTCCTACAATGAGCAGTTCTTC
TRBV6-5	15	TRBJ1-5	.	TRBD1	CASSYSTGPNQPQHF	TGTGCCAGCAGTTACTCGACAGGGCCAAATCAGCCCCAGCATTTT
TRBV6-5	15	TRBJ1-4	.	TRBD1	CASSYSMTGVEKLFF	TGTGCCAGCAGTTACTCGATGACAGGGGTGGAAAAACTGTTTTTT
TRBV7-2	18	TRBJ1-5	.	.	CASSLFGGGADSNQPQHF	TGTGCCAGCAGCCTCTTTGGCGGGGGGGCCGATAGCAATCAGCCCCAGCATTTT
TRBV5-4	15	TRBJ2-2	.	TRBD2	CASSLSRTSPGELFF	TGTGCCAGCAGCTTGAGTAGGACTAGCCCCGGGGAGCTGTTTTTT
TRBV14	14	TRBJ2-7	.	.	CASSPDSYPYEQYF	TGTGCCAGCAGCCCGGACAGCTATCCCTACGAGCAGTACTTC
TRBV6-5	14	TRBJ1-3	.	TRBD1	CASRATGLGNTIYF	TGTGCCAGCAGAGCGACAGGGCTCGGAAACACCATATATTTT
TRBV5-8	14	TRBJ1-1	.	TRBD1	CASSGGQTNTEAFF	TGTGCCAGCAGCGGGGGACAGACGAACACTGAAGCTTTCTTT
TRBV27	17	TRBJ2-3	.	TRBD1	CASTLSPPTGRTDTQYF	TGTGCCAGCACACTCTCACCCCCGACAGGGCGCACAGATACGCAGTATTTT
TRBV7-2	16	TRBJ1-6	few	.	CASSLLSREGNSPLHF	TGTGCCAGCAGCTTATTGAGTCGGGAGGGCAATTCACCCCTCCACTTT